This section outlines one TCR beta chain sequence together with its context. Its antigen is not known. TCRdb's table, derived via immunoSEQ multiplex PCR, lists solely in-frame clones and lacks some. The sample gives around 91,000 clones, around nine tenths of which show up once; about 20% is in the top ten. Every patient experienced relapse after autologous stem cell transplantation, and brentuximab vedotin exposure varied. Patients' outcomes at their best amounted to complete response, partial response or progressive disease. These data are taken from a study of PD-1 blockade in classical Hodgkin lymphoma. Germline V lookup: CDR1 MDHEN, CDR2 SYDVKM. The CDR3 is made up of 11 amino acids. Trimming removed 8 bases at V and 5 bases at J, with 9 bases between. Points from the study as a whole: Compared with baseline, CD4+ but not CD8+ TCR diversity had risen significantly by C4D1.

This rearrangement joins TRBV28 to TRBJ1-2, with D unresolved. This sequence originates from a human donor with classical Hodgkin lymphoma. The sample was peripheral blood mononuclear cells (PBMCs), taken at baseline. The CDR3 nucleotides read TGTGCCAGCCAGGACGGTTATGGCTACACCTTC. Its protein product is CASQDGYGYTF.